These T cell receptor beta chains were read from a single sample in a study of CD8+ T cells in alopecia areata. Profiled with immunoSEQ multiplex PCR; TCRdb holds only in-frame clones, not every one. The table includes some 220,000 clones, more than 45% detected once. The sequences come from CD4+ T cells sorted from blood, collected at week 4, from a patient treated with tofacitinib. Receptors were obtained from a human donor with alopecia areata. The CDR3 runs from the conserved cysteine through the conserved F or W. Fields, in order: V gene, clone size, J gene, CDR3 protein. A clone size is listed for some rows: how often the clone was seen (once, few, many), or a class if it is expanded.

v_call: TRBV30
clone_size: NA
j_call: TRBJ1-2
cdr3_aa: CAWSVQGGYGYTF

v_call: TRBV11-2
clone_size: NA
j_call: TRBJ2-7
cdr3_aa: CASSLGGRLEQYF

v_call: TRBV5-6
clone_size: few
j_call: TRBJ1-2
cdr3_aa: CASSPGTVGGYTF

v_call: TRBV6-6
clone_size: NA
j_call: TRBJ2-6
cdr3_aa: CASSYWGSGANVLTF

v_call: TRBV4-3
clone_size: few
j_call: TRBJ2-1
cdr3_aa: CASSQGAGGKEFF

v_call: TRBV6-6
clone_size: NA
j_call: TRBJ2-3
cdr3_aa: CASSYEGAFSTDTQYF

v_call: TRBV2
clone_size: NA
j_call: TRBJ2-7
cdr3_aa: CASSDLGLGEQYF

v_call: TRBV29-1
clone_size: NA
j_call: TRBJ1-1
cdr3_aa: CSVLARLGDTEAFF

v_call: TRBV6-1
clone_size: NA
j_call: TRBJ1-5
cdr3_aa: CASSGVGDSNQPQHF

v_call: TRBV5-1
clone_size: few
j_call: TRBJ1-1
cdr3_aa: CASSPQGARNTEAFF

v_call: TRBV30
clone_size: few
j_call: TRBJ1-2
cdr3_aa: CAWRRDGAPYGYTF

v_call: TRBV25-1
clone_size: NA
j_call: TRBJ1-1
cdr3_aa: CASSLKVGNTEAFF

v_call: TRBV7-9
clone_size: NA
j_call: TRBJ2-5
cdr3_aa: CASSEEETQYF